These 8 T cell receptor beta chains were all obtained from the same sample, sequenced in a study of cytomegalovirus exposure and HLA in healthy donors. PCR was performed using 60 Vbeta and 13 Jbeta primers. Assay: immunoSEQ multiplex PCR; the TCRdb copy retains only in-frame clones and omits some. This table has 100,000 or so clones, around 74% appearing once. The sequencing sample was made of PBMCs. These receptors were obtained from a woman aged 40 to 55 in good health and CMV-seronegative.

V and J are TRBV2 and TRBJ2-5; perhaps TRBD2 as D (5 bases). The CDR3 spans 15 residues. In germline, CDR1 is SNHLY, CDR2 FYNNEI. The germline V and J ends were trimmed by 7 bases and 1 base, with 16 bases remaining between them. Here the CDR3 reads CASIRYLGSQETQYF. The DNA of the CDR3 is TGTGCCAGCATTAGGTACCTGGGGAGCCAAGAGACCCAGTACTTC.

The DNA for the CDR3 is TGTGCCACCAGCAGTGACGAGACAACCTACGAGCAGTACTTC. This sequence encodes CATSSDETTYEQYF. The rearrangement uses TRBV15 and TRBJ2-7; D gene unclear. V lost 3 bases and J 2 bases, leaving 11 bases between the germline ends. This CDR3 has 14 amino acids. Germline-derived CDR1 and CDR2 are LNHNV and YYDKDF (reference sequence).

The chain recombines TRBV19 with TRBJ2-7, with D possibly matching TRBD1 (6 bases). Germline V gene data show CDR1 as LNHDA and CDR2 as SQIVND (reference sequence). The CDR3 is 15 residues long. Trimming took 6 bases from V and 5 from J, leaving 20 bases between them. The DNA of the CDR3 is TGTGCCAGTAGGAGCCCGAACAGGGAAGGAAACGAGCAGTACTTC. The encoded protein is CASRSPNREGNEQYF.

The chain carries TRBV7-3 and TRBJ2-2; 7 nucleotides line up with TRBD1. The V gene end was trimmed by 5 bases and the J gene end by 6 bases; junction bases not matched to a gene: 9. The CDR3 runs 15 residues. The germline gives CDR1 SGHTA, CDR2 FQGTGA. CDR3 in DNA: TGTGCCAGCAGCACCTTCAACAGGGGATCCGGGGAGCTGTTTTTT. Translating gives CASSTFNRGSGELFF.

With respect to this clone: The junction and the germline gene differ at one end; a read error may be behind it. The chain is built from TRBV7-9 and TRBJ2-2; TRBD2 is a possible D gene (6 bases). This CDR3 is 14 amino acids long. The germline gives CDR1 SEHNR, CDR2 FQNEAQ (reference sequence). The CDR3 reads CSSSPEGISGELFF. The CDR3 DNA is TGTTCCAGCAGCCCGGAGGGGATTTCCGGGGAGCTGTTTTTT. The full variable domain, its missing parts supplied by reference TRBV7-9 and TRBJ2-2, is DTGVSQNPRHKITKRGQNVTFRCDPISEHNRLYWYRQTLGQGPEFLTYFQNEAQLEKSRLLSDRFSAERPKGSFSTLEIQRTEQGDSAMYLCSSSPEGISGELFFGEGSRLTVL.

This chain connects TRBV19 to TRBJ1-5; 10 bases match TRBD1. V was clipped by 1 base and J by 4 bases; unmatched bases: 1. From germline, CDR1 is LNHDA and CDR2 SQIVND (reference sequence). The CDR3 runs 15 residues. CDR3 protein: CASSIGTGGNQPQHF. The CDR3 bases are TGTGCCAGTAGTATAGGGACAGGGGGTAATCAGCCCCAGCATTTT.

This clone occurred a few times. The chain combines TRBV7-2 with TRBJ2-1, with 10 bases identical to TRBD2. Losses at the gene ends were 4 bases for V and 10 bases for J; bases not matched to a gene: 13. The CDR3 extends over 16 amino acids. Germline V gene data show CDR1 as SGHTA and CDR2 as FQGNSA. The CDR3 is CASSSHYLAGASEQFF. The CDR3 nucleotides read TGTGCCAGCAGCTCGCACTATCTAGCGGGAGCATCCGAGCAGTTCTTC. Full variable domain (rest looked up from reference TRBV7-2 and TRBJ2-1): GAGVSQSPSNKVTEKGKDVELRCDPISGHTALYWYRQSLGQGLEFLIYFQGNSAPDKSGLPSDRFSAERTGGSVSTLTIQRTQQEDSAVYLCASSSHYLAGASEQFFGPGTRLTVL.

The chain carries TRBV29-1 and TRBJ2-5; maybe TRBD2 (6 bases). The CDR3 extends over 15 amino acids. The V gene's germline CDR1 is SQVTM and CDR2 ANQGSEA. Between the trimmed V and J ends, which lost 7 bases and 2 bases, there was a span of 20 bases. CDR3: CSGLGGPGLQETQYF. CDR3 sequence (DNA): TGCAGCGGTCTCGGTGGACCGGGACTTCAAGAGACCCAGTACTTC.